This T cell receptor (beta chain) was recorded in a study of T-cell memory formation after mild COVID-19. Study-wide background: TCR clusters largely stayed donor specific.

The study, taken as a whole, reports: A balance of CD4 and CD8 characterized clones contracting day 15 to 85, whereas later expanders leaned CD4+.

CDR1 and CDR2 (germline): LGHNA, YSLEER. The V end was cut by 1 base, the J end by 2 bases, with 24 bases between. The length of the CDR3 is 19 residues. TCRdb re-called the 5' RACE reads with MiXCR, one entry per CDR3 protein. The sample contains hundreds of thousands of distinct CDR3 sequences, less than 25% of which appear only once. On this clonotype itself: Its cognate antigen is unknown.

The sequenced material came from PBMCs or a T cell subset sorted from them (not recorded which). The chain has TRBV4-3 and TRBJ2-7; D possibly uses TRBD1 or TRBD2 (5 bases each). This TCR derives from an adult woman who had mild COVID-19 (a few samples of this study predate the infection). Cell type and time point are not known. In nucleotides, the CDR3 is TGCGCCAGCAGCCAAGGGGGGATAGTTGGGACGGCCGAACCCTACGAGCAGTACTTC. Residues: CASSQGGIVGTAEPYEQYF.